This paragraph reports one T cell receptor beta chain. This sample is drawn from a study of cytomegalovirus exposure and HLA in healthy donors. The CDR3 sequence is 15 residues long. The V gene's germline CDR1 is SGHTA and CDR2 FQGNSA. V lost 4 bases, J lost 0 bases, and 10 bases lay in between. The table came from immunoSEQ multiplex PCR; TCRdb's copy has only in-frame clones and leaves some out. This table has 130,000 to 150,000 clones, roughly nine tenths appearing once. The receptor comes from a woman between 18 and 29 years old in good health and CMV-seropositive. Sequencing was done on a sample of PBMCs. The chain recombines TRBV7-2 with TRBJ1-3, with D unclear. CDR3 sequence: CASSSSSVSGNTIYF. The CDR3 DNA sequence: TGTGCCAGCAGCTCCTCCTCTGTCTCTGGAAACACCATATATTTT.